This T cell receptor beta chain originates from a study of T cell responses to AZD1222 COVID-19 vaccine. For the study at large: Timing groups of about 4 and about 12 weeks for second doses were pooled. Study findings and constraints: An increase in Spike-specific TCR breadth and depth was observed after two AZD1222 doses. Sampling captured repertoires only after the peak T cell response.

As regards this clone: The antigen is unknown.

Germline assignment: CDR1 SGHNT and CDR2 YYREEE (reference sequence). V lost 2 bases and J 0 bases, leaving 8 bases between the germline ends. The CDR3 runs 15 residues. Method: immunoSEQ multiplex PCR; TCRdb's copy keeps in-frame clones and lacks some. The sample includes roughly 130,000 clones, about 92% of them seen just once. The sequence came from an adult in good health. This chain connects TRBV5-4 to TRBJ1-4; D is perhaps TRBD1 (5 bases). The source material was peripheral blood, sampled on day 0 of AZD1222 vaccination. The CDR3 spells CASSFRGATNEKLFF. The CDR3 DNA follows: TGTGCCAGCAGCTTCCGAGGGGCAACTAATGAAAAACTGTTTTTT.